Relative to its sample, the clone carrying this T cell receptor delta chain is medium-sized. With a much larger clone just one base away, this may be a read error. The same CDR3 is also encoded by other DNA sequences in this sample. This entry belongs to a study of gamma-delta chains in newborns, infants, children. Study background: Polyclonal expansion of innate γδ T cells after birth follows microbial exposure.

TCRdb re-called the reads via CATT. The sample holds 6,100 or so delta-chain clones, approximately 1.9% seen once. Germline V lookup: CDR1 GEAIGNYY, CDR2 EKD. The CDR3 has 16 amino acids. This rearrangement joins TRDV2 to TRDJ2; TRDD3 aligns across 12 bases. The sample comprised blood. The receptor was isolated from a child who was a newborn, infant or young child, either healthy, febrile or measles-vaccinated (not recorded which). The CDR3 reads CACDILGDTLTAQLFF. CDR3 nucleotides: TGTGCCTGTGACATACTGGGGGATACTTTGACAGCCCAACTCTTCTTT.